The 29 T cell receptor beta chains below were found in one sample sequenced in a study of T cell repertoires in cytomegalovirus infection. TCRdb recomputed calls from the reads with MiXCR, one row per CDR3 protein. This sample carries 490,000 or so distinct CDR3 sequences, roughly 12% of them seen once, and the ten largest clones take roughly 10%. Input material: PBMCs. The receptors derive from a human donor in good health (CMV status not recorded). Some clones in this sample may be carry-over from other donors' samples.

This rearrangement joins TRBV19 to TRBJ1-2, with D tentatively TRBD1 (5 bases). The V gene lost 7 bases and the J gene lost 7 bases, with 19 bases spanning the gap. Germline V lookup: CDR1 LNHDA, CDR2 SQIVND (reference sequence). CDR3 length: 14 residues. The CDR3 DNA follows: TGTGCCAGTATCCCAACGTGGGGGATTTCTGGCTACACCTTC. This sequence encodes CASIPTWGISGYTF.

In its sample, this clonotype was seen a few times. V and J are TRBV2 and TRBJ1-2; TRBD1 might be the D (6 bases). The germline V gene has CDR1 SNHLY and CDR2 FYNNEI. The length of the CDR3 is 16 residues. V was cut by 7 bases and J by 0 bases, with 18 bases left in between. CDR3 DNA: TGTGCCAGCACCCTTCGGACAGAAGCTCCTAACTATGGCTACACCTTC. This codes for CASTLRTEAPNYGYTF.

The V call is TRBV6-6, the J call TRBJ2-7, with D perhaps TRBD2 (5 bases). The CDR3 extends over 14 amino acids. Trimming took off 5 bases at V and 4 bases at J, with 15 bases between the two ends. The germline gives CDR1 MNHNY, CDR2 SVGAGI (reference sequence). The CDR3 loop reads CASSPPTLEYEQYF. CDR3 coding DNA: TGTGCCAGCAGTCCACCCACACTAGAGTACGAGCAGTACTTC.

Ten or more counts support this clonotype. The J gene is TRBJ1-1, the V gene TRBV12-3 or TRBV12-4; a possible D gene is TRBD1 (5 bases). V was trimmed by 5 bases and J by 8 bases, leaving 18 bases between them. CDR3 length equals 14 residues. The CDR3 DNA is TGTGCCAGCAGTCGCATCGGGGGATCCGGGGAAGCTTTCTTT. This encodes CASSRIGGSGEAFF.

This chain joins TRBV9 and TRBJ1-1; maybe TRBD1 (5 bases). From germline, CDR1 is SGDLS and CDR2 YYNGEE. V lost 4 bases and J lost 6, with 13 bases in between. The CDR3 has 13 amino acids. CDR3 bases: TGTGCCAGCAGCTCAGGCACAGGCTCTGAAGCTTTCTTT. Its translation is CASSSGTGSEAFF. The full variable domain, rest sourced from reference TRBV9 and TRBJ1-1, is DSGVTQTPKHLITATGQRVTLRCSPRSGDLSVYWYQQSLDQGLQFLIQYYNGEERAKGNILERFSAQQFPDLHSELNLSSLELGDSALYFCASSSGTGSEAFFGQGTRLTVV.

This clonotype was detected ten times or more. V and J are TRBV28 and TRBJ1-4; no firm D call. This CDR3 spans 14 amino acids. V lost 2 bases and J 11 bases, leaving 15 bases between the germline ends. CDR1 is MDHEN, CDR2 SYDVKM, per germline. CDR3 sequence: CASSLGVLDPKLFF. The CDR3 DNA reads as TGTGCCAGCAGTTTAGGTGTCCTCGACCCGAAACTGTTTTTT.

This clonotype has ten or more counts. The CDR3, as DNA: TGTGCCAGCAGAAGGACAGGGGGTCCCTATGGCTACACCTTC. This sequence encodes CASRRTGGPYGYTF. J is TRBJ1-2 and V is TRBV2, with 10 bases identical to TRBD1. Germline V lookup: CDR1 SNHLY, CDR2 FYNNEI. This CDR3 has 14 amino acids. The trim removed 6 bases at V and 4 bases at J, leaving 5 bases unmatched. Based on the CDR3 plus reference TRBV2 and TRBJ1-2, the full variable domain is EPEVTQTPSHQVTQMGQEVILRCVPISNHLYFYWYRQILGQKVEFLVSFYNNEISEKSEIFDDQFSVERPDGSNFTLKIRSTKLEDSAMYFCASRRTGGPYGYTFGSGTRLTVV.

This sequence joins TRBV12-3 or TRBV12-4 and TRBJ2-1, with D uncertain. The CDR3 is 12 residues long. V lost 3 bases, J lost 8 bases, and 8 bases lay in between. CDR3: CASSLNYDEQFF. CDR3 sequence (DNA): TGTGCCAGCAGTTTGAATTACGATGAGCAGTTCTTC.

This clonotype appeared many times. The chain combines TRBV27 with TRBJ2-5, with 8 bases that match TRBD2. From germline, CDR1 is MNHEY and CDR2 SMNVEV (reference sequence). CDR3 length: 12 amino acids. The trim removed 3 bases at V and 7 bases at J, leaving 1 base unmatched. The chain's CDR3 is CASSFAGGTQYF. DNA for the CDR3: TGTGCCAGCAGTTTCGCGGGGGGGACCCAGTACTTC.

This clonotype was picked up a small number of times. The chain recombines TRBV5-4 with TRBJ2-2; a weak D match, TRBD1 (5 bases). This CDR3 is built from 17 residues. V was pared by 1 base and J by 0 bases, with 13 bases between. Germline V gene data show CDR1 as SGHNT and CDR2 as YYREEE (reference sequence). Here the CDR3 DNA reads TGTGCCAGCAGCTTGTCGCAGGGATTTTCGAACACCGGGGAGCTGTTTTTT. Protein sequence: CASSLSQGFSNTGELFF.

CDR3 protein: CASSVAGGYNEQFF. The CDR3 bases are TGTGCCAGCAGTGTAGCGGGAGGCTACAATGAGCAGTTCTTC. The V gene is TRBV25-1, the J gene TRBJ2-1, with 10 bases identical to TRBD2. Germline lookup yields CDR1 MGHDK and CDR2 SYGVNS. Trimming at V came to 4 bases and at J to 3 bases, leaving 0 bases not matched to a gene. This CDR3 is 14 amino acids long.

This rearrangement joins TRBV4-1 to TRBJ2-5; unclear D gene. Deletions cut 0 bases from V and 12 bases from J, with 8 bases between. The CDR3 length is 11 residues. The V gene's germline CDR1 is MGHRA and CDR2 YSYEKL. CDR3 loop: CASSQDRHKYF. Here the CDR3 DNA reads TGCGCCAGCAGCCAAGATCGACACAAGTACTTC.

This clonotype was found many times. J is TRBJ1-2 and V is TRBV25-1; 7 bases fit TRBD1. Losses at the gene ends were 6 bases for V and 4 bases for J; bases not matched to a gene: 11. Germline V gene lookup returns CDR1 MGHDK and CDR2 SYGVNS. The CDR3 is made up of 15 amino acids. CDR3 loop: CASSPTGQDAYGYTF. DNA for the CDR3: TGTGCCAGCAGCCCCACAGGACAGGATGCCTATGGCTACACCTTC.

The CDR3 spells CSARDGQDIAATYEQYF. The CDR3, as DNA: TGCAGTGCTAGAGATGGTCAGGATATAGCGGCGACCTACGAGCAGTACTTC. This chain joins TRBV20-1 and TRBJ2-7, with a weak D call TRBD2 (6 bases). CDR1 is DFQATT and CDR2 is SNEGSKA in the germline V gene (reference sequence). V was trimmed by 0 bases and J by 2 bases, leaving 20 bases between them. The CDR3 length is 17 residues.

This clonotype was seen more than once but under ten times. V gene TRBV3-1 combines with J gene TRBJ2-7; D remains unclear. The CDR3 covers 13 residues. Germline CDR1 and CDR2: LGHDT and YNNKEL (reference sequence). Trimming left V 5 bases short and J 7 bases short, with 15 bases between. The CDR3 nucleotides read TGTGCCAGCAGCTCAGCCCCCTCCTTAGAGCAGTACTTC. As protein: CASSSAPSLEQYF.

This clonotype was counted many times. This chain uses TRBV20-1 with TRBJ1-1, with D tentatively TRBD1 (5 bases). The CDR3 contains 13 residues. Germline loops: CDR1 DFQATT, CDR2 SNEGSKA (reference sequence). In DNA, the CDR3 is TGCATCGCGGGGGGACCCAGCATCACTGAAGCTTTCTTT. Its protein product is CIAGGPSITEAFF.

This clonotype occurred many times. The chain joins TRBV12-3 or TRBV12-4 to TRBJ1-2; 9 positions agree with TRBD1. The CDR3 contains 14 residues. Germline trimming cut 5 bases from V and 4 bases from J; bases unmatched to any gene: 5. The CDR3 DNA is TGTGCCAGCAGTAGGGGACAGGGTGGCTATGGCTACACCTTC. It translates to CASSRGQGGYGYTF.

Ten or more counts support this clonotype. The gene calls are TRBV7-2 and TRBJ2-1; tentatively, D is TRBD1 (6 bases). The germline gives CDR1 SGHTA, CDR2 FQGNSA. Trimming removed 5 bases at V and 7 bases at J, with 15 bases between. The length of the CDR3 is 14 residues. CDR3 nucleotide sequence: TGTGCCAGCAGCCCCTTGGACAGTATGAATGAGCAGTTCTTC. The encoded protein is CASSPLDSMNEQFF.

At least ten counts were recorded for this clonotype. This chain joins TRBV4-2 and TRBJ1-5; D gene uncertain. The CDR3 has 14 residues. V lost 0 bases and J 11 bases, leaving 14 bases between the germline ends. CDR1 is LGHNA, CDR2 YNFKEQ, per germline. The CDR3 bases are TGTGCCAGCAGCCAAGATTGGCCCCCGGGGTCCCAGCATTTT. Translation: CASSQDWPPGSQHF.

This clonotype was found many times. This chain links TRBV10-3 with TRBJ2-5; weak D call: TRBD1 (6 bases). There are 14 residues in the CDR3. V lost 6 bases and J 1 base, leaving 12 bases between the germline ends. The germline V gene encodes CDR1 ENHRY and CDR2 SYGVKD. The CDR3 bases are TGTGCCATCAGCATTGGGACATCCCAAGAGACCCAGTACTTC. It translates to CAISIGTSQETQYF.

This clonotype was picked up many times. J is TRBJ2-7 and V is TRBV7-8; D perhaps matches TRBD2 (5 bases). Germline CDR1 and CDR2: SGHVS and FQNEAQ. The CDR3 totals 14 residues. Trimming took off 0 bases at V and 2 bases at J, with 8 bases between the two ends. The CDR3 nucleotides read TGTGCCAGCAGCTTAGCCAAGAGGGCCTACGAGCAGTACTTC. Residues: CASSLAKRAYEQYF.

This clonotype was seen ten or more times. The rearrangement links TRBV29-1 to TRBJ2-7, with 10 positions matching TRBD2. Germline loops: CDR1 SQVTM, CDR2 ANQGSEA. The trim removed 4 bases at V and 0 bases at J, leaving 3 bases unmatched. The CDR3 is 14 residues long. CDR3 coding DNA: TGCAGCGTTGGGCTAGCGGGAGTCTCCTACGAGCAGTACTTC. Its protein product is CSVGLAGVSYEQYF.

CDR3 protein: CASSSGTALPYEQYF. CDR3 nucleotides: TGTGCCAGCAGCTCCGGGACAGCATTACCCTACGAGCAGTACTTC. This chain joins TRBV6-6 and TRBJ2-7, with 7 bases aligning to TRBD1. The CDR3 consists of 15 residues. Germline-derived CDR1 and CDR2 are MNHNY and SVGAGI (reference sequence). The V segment lost 6 bases and the J segment 2 bases; nucleotides outside the gene matches: 10.

This clonotype occurred many times. The chain combines TRBV5-4 with TRBJ2-1, with D hard to call. Germline loops: CDR1 SGHNT, CDR2 YYREEE (reference sequence). The length of the CDR3 is 14 residues. The V end lost 0 bases, the J end lost 9 bases, and 13 bases lay between the germline ends. The CDR3 sequence: CASSLEGLVLEQFF. The CDR3, as DNA: TGTGCCAGCAGCTTGGAGGGTCTAGTCCTTGAGCAGTTCTTC. The full variable domain, rest sourced from reference TRBV5-4 and TRBJ2-1, is ETGVTQSPTHLIKTRGQQVTLRCSSQSGHNTVSWYQQALGQGPQFIFQYYREEENGRGNFPPRFSGLQFPNYSSELNVNALELDDSALYLCASSLEGLVLEQFFGPGTRLTVL.

There are many counts of this clonotype. The J gene is TRBJ2-3, the V gene TRBV5-4, with 9 bases fitting TRBD1. The CDR3 consists of 14 residues. J lost 4 bases, V lost 4 bases, and 4 bases had no gene match. Germline V gene data show CDR1 as SGHNT and CDR2 as YYREEE (reference sequence). CDR3 loop: CASSQGQGPDTQYF. The CDR3 nucleotides read TGTGCCAGCAGCCAGGGACAGGGCCCAGATACGCAGTATTTT.

In this sample, this clonotype turned up many times. The chain couples TRBV27 to TRBJ1-3; no reliable D call. V shed 2 bases and J shed 2 bases, with 7 bases lying between them. This CDR3 is 14 amino acids long. CDR1 is MNHEY and CDR2 is SMNVEV in the germline V gene (reference sequence). The chain's CDR3 is CASSLGVAGNTIYF. The CDR3 coding sequence is TGTGCCAGCAGTTTAGGGGTGGCTGGAAACACCATATATTTT.

This rearrangement joins TRBV14 to TRBJ2-7; D might be TRBD2 (6 bases). Trimming left V 0 bases short and J 6 bases short, with 9 bases between. The CDR3 is 13 residues long. The germline V gene encodes CDR1 SGHDN and CDR2 FVKESK. The CDR3 nucleotides read TGTGCCAGCAGCCAAGAATTCGGGGGCGAGCAGTACTTC. This encodes CASSQEFGGEQYF.

The chain carries TRBV24-1 and TRBJ2-1; 7 bases match TRBD2. Germline V gives CDR1 KGHDR, CDR2 SFDVKD. The V gene end was trimmed by 0 bases and the J gene end by 5 bases; junction bases not matched to a gene: 9. The CDR3 extends over 17 amino acids. CDR3 residues: CATSDLQGTSDNNEQFF. In DNA form, the CDR3 reads TGTGCCACCAGTGATTTGCAAGGAACTAGCGATAACAATGAGCAGTTCTTC.

There are many counts of this clonotype. The chain uses TRBV5-4 and TRBJ2-7; 9 positions agree with TRBD1. J lost 2 bases, V lost 3 bases, and 3 bases had no gene match. CDR3 length equals 14 residues. The germline V gene has CDR1 SGHNT and CDR2 YYREEE (reference sequence). The CDR3 bases are TGTGCCAGCAGCTGGGACAGGGAAACCTACGAGCAGTACTTC. Translation: CASSWDRETYEQYF.